This record looks at one TCR beta chain sequence and its context. Antigen: not known. Each CDR3 protein gets one entry after TCRdb re-called the RT-PCR reads with MiXCR. This table holds 710,000 or so distinct CDR3 sequences, around 16% found once. This specimen belongs to a study of response to subunit inactivated influenza vaccine. The study, taken as a whole, reports: That few new T cells are recruited by each seasonal influenza vaccination was the authors' suggestion.

Looked up from germline, CDR1 is SEHNR and CDR2 is FQNEAQ (reference sequence). V lost 6 bases, J lost 7 bases, and 10 bases lay in between. This CDR3 is built from 13 residues. The clonotype was recovered from a man aged 50-59 years who received an inactivated influenza vaccine. J is TRBJ1-6 and V is TRBV7-9, with D perhaps TRBD1 (6 bases). This material consisted of PBMCs from blood, taken 11 to 12 days after vaccination. CDR3 sequence (DNA): TGTGCCAGCAGAGAGAGGGGGAATTCACCCCTCCACTTT. Its protein product is CASRERGNSPLHF.